Described below is a single T cell receptor (beta chain) sequence and its context. Antigen specificity is unknown. A much larger clone is a single base away; this may be a read error. These data belong to a study of metastatic and nonmetastatic thyroid tumors. Study information: Peripheral blood and tumor or nodule samples from malignant and benign thyroid patients were compared. Findings of the study overall: It was reported that TCR beta diversity was significantly higher in malignant thyroid tumors than benign nodules, in blood and tumor.

Original handling: What underpinned the distant-metastasis classifier for papillary thyroid cancer was the set of CDR3 differences across clinicopathological groups. MiXCR re-clonotyped the PCR reads for TCRdb. TCRdb, not the original authors, processed these V and J calls. The data contain about 93,000 clones, more than 9.5% of them seen just once; the ten biggest clones take up around 11%. The CDR3 has 11 residues. Germline assignment: CDR1 MRHNA and CDR2 SNTAGT. All patients were untreated before thyroid surgery. Specimen: blood. This TCR was recovered from a female donor with papillary thyroid cancer or a benign thyroid nodule (not recorded which). Some clones in this sample may be carry-over from other donors' samples. The chain links TRBV6-4 to TRBJ2-5; unclear D gene. CDR3 residues: CASGWRENQYF. In DNA form, the CDR3 reads TGTGCCAGCGGGTGGAGAGAGAACCAGTACTTC.